This T cell receptor (beta chain) comes out of a study of glioma-infiltrating T cells after dendritic cell vaccination. Using immunoSEQ multiplex PCR, the repertoire was profiled, and TCRdb retains in-frame clones only, with some absent. There are almost 90,000 clones in the sample; less than 90% occur only once, and approximately 6.6% lies in the top ten. Indicated time point: after dendritic cell vaccination, including at tumor progression/relapse. Source: blood, taken after dendritic cell vaccination. The sequence came from a human donor with glioblastoma.

The CDR3 is CASSLGQGRVGTEAFF. The CDR3 DNA reads as TGCGCCAGCAGCCTCGGACAGGGGAGAGTGGGCACTGAAGCTTTCTTT. The chain carries TRBV5-1 and TRBJ1-1; 9 positions match TRBD1. The CDR3 consists of 16 residues. Germline CDR1 and CDR2: SGHRS and YFSETQ. Trimming at V came to 4 bases and at J to 4 bases, leaving 11 bases not matched to a gene.